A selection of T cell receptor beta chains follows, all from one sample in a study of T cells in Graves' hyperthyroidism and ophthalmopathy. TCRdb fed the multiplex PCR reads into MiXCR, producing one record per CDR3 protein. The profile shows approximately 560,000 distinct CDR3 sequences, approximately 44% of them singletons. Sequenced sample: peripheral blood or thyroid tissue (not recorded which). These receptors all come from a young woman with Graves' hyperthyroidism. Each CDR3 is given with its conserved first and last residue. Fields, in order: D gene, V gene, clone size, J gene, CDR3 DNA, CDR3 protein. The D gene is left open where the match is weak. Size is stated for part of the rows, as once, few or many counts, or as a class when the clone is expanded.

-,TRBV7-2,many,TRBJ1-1,TGTGCCAGCAGCTTAGCGCCTCTGAACACTGAAGCTTTCTTT,CASSLAPLNTEAFF
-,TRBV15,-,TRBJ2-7,TGTGCCGCCAGCAGTTTACCGGGGACCTACGAGCAGTACTTC,CAASSLPGTYEQYF
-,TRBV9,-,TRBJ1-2,TGTGCCAGCAGAGCCGACAGTAACTATGGCTACACCTTC,CASRADSNYGYTF
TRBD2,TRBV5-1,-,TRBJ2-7,TGCGCCAGTGGCCGCGGGGGAGGCTGGAGCTCCTACGAGCAGTACTTC,CASGRGGGWSSYEQYF
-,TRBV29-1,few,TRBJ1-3,TGCTCCGGGGTGAGCTCTGGAAACACCATATATTTT,CSGVSSGNTIYF
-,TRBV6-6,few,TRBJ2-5,TGTGCCAGCAGTTTTTCTACGCCGGGCAGGGTGGGGGAGACCCAGTACTTC,CASSFSTPGRVGETQYF
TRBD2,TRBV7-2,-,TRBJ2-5,TGTGCCAGCAGCCAAGATGTCCTAGCGGGAGGGGAGACCCAGTACTTC,CASSQDVLAGGETQYF
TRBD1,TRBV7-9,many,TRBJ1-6,TGTGCCAGCAGCTTATGGACAGGCTATTCACCCCTCCACTTT,CASSLWTGYSPLHF
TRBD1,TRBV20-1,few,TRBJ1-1,TGCAGTGCGGACAGGACGGGGGATGAAGCTTTCTTT,CSADRTGDEAFF
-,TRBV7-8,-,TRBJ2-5,TGTGCCAGCAGCCTACGGTCAGGGGAAACGGAGACCCAGTACTTC,CASSLRSGETETQYF
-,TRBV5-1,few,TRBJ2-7,TGCGCCAGCAGCTTGGACGGGACAATATATTACGAGCAGTACTTC,CASSLDGTIYYEQYF
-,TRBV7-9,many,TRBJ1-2,TGTGCCAGCAGCGCCAGCGGGGGCAACTATGGCTACACCTTC,CASSASGGNYGYTF
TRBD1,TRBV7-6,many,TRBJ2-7,TGTGCCAGCAGCATCTCGACAGGGCCGGTCGAGCAGTACTTC,CASSISTGPVEQYF
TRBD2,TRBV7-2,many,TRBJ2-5,TGTGCCAGCAGCCATGCAGCGGGAGTACAAGAGACCCAGTACTTC,CASSHAAGVQETQYF
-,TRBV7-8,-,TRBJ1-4,TGTGCCAGCAGCTCAGGGGTGGCTAATGAAAAACTGTTTTTT,CASSSGVANEKLFF
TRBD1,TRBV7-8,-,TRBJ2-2,TGTGCCAGCAGACAGGGGGTCCCCGGGGAGCTGTTTTTT,CASRQGVPGELFF
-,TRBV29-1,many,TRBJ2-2,TGCAGCGTTGGGACTAAGAACACCGGGGAGCTGTTTTTT,CSVGTKNTGELFF
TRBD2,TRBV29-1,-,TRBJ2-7,TGCAGCGTTGAAGCGTACGGGACTAGCGGGGGTCGCGAGCAGTACTTC,CSVEAYGTSGGREQYF
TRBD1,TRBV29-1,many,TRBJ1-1,TGCAGCGTTGAGGACAGGGCGGTCGTGAACACTGAAGCTTTCTTT,CSVEDRAVVNTEAFF
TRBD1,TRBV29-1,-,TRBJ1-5,TGCAGCGTCCGCAGTAGACAGGGGGGGCAGCCCCAGCATTTT,CSVRSRQGGQPQHF
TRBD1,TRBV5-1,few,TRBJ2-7,TGCGCCAGCAGCTTGCCGGGACAGGGGAACGAGCAGTACTTC,CASSLPGQGNEQYF
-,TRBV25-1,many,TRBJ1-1,TGTGCCAGCAGTGGATACCGACGGGGGGCGGCAGGTCGCCCTGAAGCTTTCTTT,CASSGYRRGAAGRPEAFF
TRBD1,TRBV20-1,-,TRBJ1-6,TGCAGTGCTAGGGACACTTACCCTCGGACAGGGAGTTATAATTCACCCCTCCACTTT,CSARDTYPRTGSYNSPLHF
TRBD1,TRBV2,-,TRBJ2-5,TGTGCCAGCAGTGCCGAGACAGGGGGAGAGACCCAGTACTTC,CASSAETGGETQYF
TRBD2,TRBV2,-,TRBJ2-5,TGTGCCAGCAGTTTAGTTGTGCGGGGAGGGGAGACCCAGTACTTC,CASSLVVRGGETQYF
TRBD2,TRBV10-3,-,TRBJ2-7,TGTGCCATCAGGAAAGCCCGGGTAGCGGGAGGTCGCGAGCAGTACTTC,CAIRKARVAGGREQYF
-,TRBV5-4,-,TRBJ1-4,TGTGCCAGCAGCGCCGCCGGGGATGAAAAACTGTTTTTT,CASSAAGDEKLFF
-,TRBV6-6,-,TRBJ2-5,TGTGCCAGCAGTTACTCGATCCCGGGGGAGACCCAGTACTTC,CASSYSIPGETQYF
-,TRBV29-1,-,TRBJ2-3,TGCAGCGTATCGGGGGAGTCAGATACGCAGTATTTT,CSVSGESDTQYF
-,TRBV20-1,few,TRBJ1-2,TGCAGTCCTAAGCCCCCCAAGGGGAACTATGGCTACACCTTC,CSPKPPKGNYGYTF
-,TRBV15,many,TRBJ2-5,TGTGCCACCAGCAGAGTGTATGGTTCCCAAGAGACCCAGTACTTC,CATSRVYGSQETQYF
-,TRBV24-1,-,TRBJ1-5,TGTGCCACCAGTGATCCTGGCAGGGGTGGAAATCAGCCCCAGCATTTT,CATSDPGRGGNQPQHF
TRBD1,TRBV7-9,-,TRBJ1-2,TGTGCCAGCAGCCCCCCGAGGACAGGCAGTAACTATGGCTACACCTTC,CASSPPRTGSNYGYTF
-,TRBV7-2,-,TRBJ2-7,TGCGCCAGCAGCCAAGATACCAGCCTCTCCTACGAGCAGTACTTC,CASSQDTSLSYEQYF
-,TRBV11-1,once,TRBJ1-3,TGTGCCAGCGCTCCATCCAGTAGCTCTGGAAACACCATATATTTT,CASAPSSSSGNTIYF
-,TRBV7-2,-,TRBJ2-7,TGTGCCAGCAGAGAGGGGCTAGCATCCTACGAGCAGTACTTC,CASREGLASYEQYF
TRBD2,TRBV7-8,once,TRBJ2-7,TGTGCCAGCAGCGCCTCCGGGAGGGCCTTCGAGCAGTACTTC,CASSASGRAFEQYF
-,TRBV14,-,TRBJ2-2,TGTGCCAGCAGCAGATCCGGCTCCGGGGAGCTGTTTTTT,CASSRSGSGELFF
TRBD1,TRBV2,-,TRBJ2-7,TGTGCCAGCAGAGACGGGACAGCTTTCTCCTACGAGCAGTACTTC,CASRDGTAFSYEQYF
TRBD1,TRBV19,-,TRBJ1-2,TGTGCCAGTACCGCGGACAGGGTCGAAAGCTACACCTTC,CASTADRVESYTF
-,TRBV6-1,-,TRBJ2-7,TGTGCCAGCACCCCGGGACTTACCATGATCGGGGAGCAGTACTTC,CASTPGLTMIGEQYF
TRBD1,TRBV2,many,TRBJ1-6,TGTGCCAGCAGTGCAGATCGGGGCAGGGGGGGTTCACCCCTCCACTTT,CASSADRGRGGSPLHF
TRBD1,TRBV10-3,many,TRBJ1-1,TGTGCCATCAGTGAGCACAGGGGTGAAGCTTTCTTT,CAISEHRGEAFF
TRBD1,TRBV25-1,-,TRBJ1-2,TGTGCCAGCCGGGACAGCGGATATGGCTACACCTTC,CASRDSGYGYTF
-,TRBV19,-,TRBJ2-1,TGTGCCAGTAGTATAGCTGAGGGTGAGCAGTTCTTC,CASSIAEGEQFF
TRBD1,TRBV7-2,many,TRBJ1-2,TGTGCCAGCAGCCCGTGGACAGGGGGCGGCTATGGCTACACCTTC,CASSPWTGGGYGYTF
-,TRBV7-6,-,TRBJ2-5,TGTGCCAGCAGCTTAGAATTTGCGGAGACCCAGTACTTC,CASSLEFAETQYF
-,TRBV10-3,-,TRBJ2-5,TGTGCCAGTAGTATATCGGCTGAGGAGGCCCAGTACTTC,CASSISAEEAQYF
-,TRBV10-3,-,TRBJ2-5,TGTGCCAGCAATGGGGTCGGAGAGACCCAGTACTTC,CASNGVGETQYF